These 2 T cell receptor beta chains originate from one sample sequenced in a study of T cell changes during pregnancy in multiple sclerosis. Sequenced by immunoSEQ multiplex PCR; TCRdb stores in-frame clones only, minus some. Of 40,000 or so clones listed, 70% to 90% are singletons. The material was CD4+ T cells from peripheral blood mononuclear cells, obtained before pregnancy. The receptors here all came from a female donor with multiple sclerosis, enrolled in a pregnancy study.

The chain uses TRBV28 and TRBJ1-2, with TRBD1 matching 7 bases. Germline trimming cut 2 bases from V and 5 bases from J; bases unmatched to any gene: 17. This CDR3 has 18 residues. Germline V gives CDR1 MDHEN, CDR2 SYDVKM. CDR3 region: CASSLRGTSQGQTYGYTF. The CDR3 DNA sequence: TGTGCCAGCAGTTTAAGGGGAACCTCCCAGGGACAGACTTATGGCTACACCTTC.

This sequence joins TRBV6-5 and TRBJ1-5, with D perhaps matching TRBD1 (6 bases). CDR3 length: 15 residues. Trimming took off 5 bases at V and 6 bases at J, with 17 bases between the two ends. Germline CDR1 reads MNHEY; CDR2 reads SVGAGI. This CDR3 is CASSPGGRGFQPQHF. The CDR3 nucleotides are TGTGCCAGCAGTCCCGGGGGGCGGGGGTTTCAGCCCCAGCATTTT.